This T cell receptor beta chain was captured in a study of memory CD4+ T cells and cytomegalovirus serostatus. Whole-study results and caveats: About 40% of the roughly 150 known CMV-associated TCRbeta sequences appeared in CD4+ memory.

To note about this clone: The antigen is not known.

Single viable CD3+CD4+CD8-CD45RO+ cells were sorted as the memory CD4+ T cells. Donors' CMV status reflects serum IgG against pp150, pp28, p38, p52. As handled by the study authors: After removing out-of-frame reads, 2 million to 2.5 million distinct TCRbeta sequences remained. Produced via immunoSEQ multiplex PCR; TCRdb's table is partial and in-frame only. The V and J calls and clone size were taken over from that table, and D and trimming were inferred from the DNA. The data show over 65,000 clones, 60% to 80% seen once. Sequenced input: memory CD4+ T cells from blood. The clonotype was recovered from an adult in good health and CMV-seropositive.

The CDR3 sequence: CAWSVVMGTGYTF. The CDR3 DNA sequence: TGTGCCTGGAGTGTAGTCATGGGGACCGGCTACACCTTC. The V gene is TRBV30, the J gene TRBJ1-2; possibly TRBD1 for D (5 bases). This CDR3 is built from 13 residues. Germline V gene data show CDR1 as GTSNPN and CDR2 as SVGIG (reference sequence). V was pared by 0 bases and J by 8 bases, with 13 bases between.